Listed below are T cell receptor beta chains from one sample, sequenced in a study of T cell responses to AZD1222 COVID-19 vaccine. The assay was immunoSEQ multiplex PCR, and TCRdb's table has in-frame clones only and misses some. The data show about 76,000 clones, about 74% seen once. The source was peripheral blood, collected 28 days after the second dose of the MenACWY control vaccine. These receptors came from an adult who received the MenACWY meningococcal vaccine as a control. The CDR3 runs from the conserved cysteine through the conserved F or W. Fields, in order: V gene, J gene, CDR3 protein.

>TRBV12-3/TRBV12-4|TRBJ2-7
CASSRQGSHEQYF
>TRBV18|TRBJ1-4
CASSPGPVLFF
>TRBV6-1|TRBJ1-4
CASSEGSGFRSEKLFF
>TRBV2|TRBJ1-5
CASDGPDQPQHF
>TRBV19|TRBJ2-2
CASSKGVTGELFF
>TRBV10-3|TRBJ2-2
CAISDRNTGELFF
>TRBV27|TRBJ1-6
CASSLSGRVAYNSPLHF
>TRBV10-3|TRBJ2-5
CAIRAWDRETQYF
>TRBV7-9|TRBJ2-3
CASSLSSPLAGDTQYF
>TRBV28|TRBJ2-7
CASSFGSPGSYEQYF
>TRBV5-1|TRBJ1-3
CASSLGQSGNTIYF
>TRBV9|TRBJ1-6
CASSATNSPLHF
>TRBV19|TRBJ1-2
CATSDGQRSGYTF
>TRBV7-2|TRBJ2-5
CASSFRGPGQETQYF
>TRBV2|TRBJ2-1
CASSEDSSYNEQFF
>TRBV12-3/TRBV12-4|TRBJ2-1
CASSTVSEQFF
>TRBV6-5|TRBJ1-4
CASRGGEKLFF
>TRBV5-1|TRBJ1-2
CASSTEGYGYTF
>TRBV28|TRBJ1-5
CASSSAGGQPQHF
>TRBV7-2|TRBJ2-7
CASSPPGRPTQYF
>TRBV12-3/TRBV12-4|TRBJ1-5
CASTADNQPQHF
>TRBV5-4|TRBJ2-2
CASSRREGLDTGELFF
>TRBV7-2|TRBJ1-1
CASSLGGEAFF
>TRBV5-1|TRBJ1-1
CASSLDLSFNTEAFF
>TRBV11-2|TRBJ1-5
CASSRGGAGQPQHF
>TRBV30|TRBJ1-2
CAWASDSAGYTF
>TRBV5-1|TRBJ1-1
CASSLEGWTEAFF
>TRBV28|TRBJ1-4
CASSPGTAVGEKLFF
>TRBV30|TRBJ1-3
CAWSVGTSGNTIYF
>TRBV3-1/TRBV3-2|TRBJ2-7
CASSQGRSSYEQYF
>TRBV2|TRBJ1-1
CASSEAAANTEAFF
>TRBV30|TRBJ1-2
CAWSGDNYGYTF
>TRBV7-6|TRBJ2-2
CASSLYRSGGATGELFF
>TRBV11-2|TRBJ1-2
CASSLGEGRSGYTF
>TRBV2|TRBJ1-1
CASSRAGNTEAFF
>TRBV5-1|TRBJ2-1
CASSSSGVPDEQFF
>TRBV11-2|TRBJ1-2
CASSPLGQGALKGYTF
>TRBV9|TRBJ2-5
CASSPGGDRQETQYF
>TRBV5-4|TRBJ2-1
CASSPEPSFDEQFF
>TRBV7-2|TRBJ1-1
CASSLSRTNTEAFF
>TRBV5-1|TRBJ1-1
CASSGDMNTEAFF
>TRBV28|TRBJ2-3
CASSIIADTQYF
>TRBV6-5|TRBJ2-7
CASRPRATAFGEQYF
>TRBV7-9|TRBJ2-5
CASSRQLQETQYF
>TRBV28|TRBJ2-5
CASSPVGQGWETQYF
>TRBV15|TRBJ1-5
CATSPGNLDQPQHF
>TRBV5-5|TRBJ1-5
CASSSRQGGEPQHF
>TRBV7-9|TRBJ1-1
CASTPTGGWNTEAFF
>TRBV6-5|TRBJ1-2
CASSYRAYTF
>TRBV7-2|TRBJ2-2
CASSFSQGLIGELFF